This T cell receptor beta chain was observed in a study of shared clonotypes between healthy human individuals. Trimming removed 2 bases from V and 5 bases from J, with 6 bases in between. Germline V lookup: CDR1 ENHRY, CDR2 SYGVKD. This CDR3 region has 12 residues. The table came from immunoSEQ multiplex PCR; TCRdb's copy has only in-frame clones and leaves some out. Seen here are roughly 2.4 million clones, approximately 94% observed once, and the top ten hold roughly 0.13%. The chain links TRBV10-3 to TRBJ2-5, with no clear D. This receptor was identified in a man aged 18 to 35 in good health. Sequenced sample: naive CD4+ T cells sorted from blood. Subset meaning: CD45RA+ positively selected. Here the CDR3 reads CAISESMETQYF. The CDR3 DNA follows: TGTGCCATCAGTGAGAGCATGGAGACCCAGTACTTC.